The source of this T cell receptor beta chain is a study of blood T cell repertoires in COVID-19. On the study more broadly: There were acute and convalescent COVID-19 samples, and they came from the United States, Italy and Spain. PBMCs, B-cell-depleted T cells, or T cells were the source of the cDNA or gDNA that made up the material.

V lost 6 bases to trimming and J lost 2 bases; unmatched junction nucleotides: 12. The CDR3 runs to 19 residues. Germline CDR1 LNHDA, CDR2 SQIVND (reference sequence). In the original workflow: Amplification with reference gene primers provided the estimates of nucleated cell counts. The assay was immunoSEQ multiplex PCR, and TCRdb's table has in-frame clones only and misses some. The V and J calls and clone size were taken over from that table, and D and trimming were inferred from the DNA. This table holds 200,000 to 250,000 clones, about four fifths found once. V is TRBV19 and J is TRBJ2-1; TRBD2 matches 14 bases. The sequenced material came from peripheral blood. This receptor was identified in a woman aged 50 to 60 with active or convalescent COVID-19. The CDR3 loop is CASSLRLAGGPGAYNEQFF. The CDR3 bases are TGTGCCAGTAGCCTTAGACTAGCGGGAGGGCCAGGAGCCTACAATGAGCAGTTCTTC.